The present T cell receptor (beta chain) was sequenced within a study of human CD8 memory T cell subsets. Study-wide results and limits: The authors found that stem-like memory and precursor exhausted T cell repertoires overlapped minimally.

With exhausted-like traits, TPEX cells were early memory CD8+ T cells that were CCR7+ PD-1+ TIGIT+. The PBMC originated from buffy coats obtained from healthy donors. RNA came from duplicate vials of about 150,000 sorted CD8+ T cells per subset. By UMI-labeled 5' RACE, the TCR beta libraries were made. TCRdb reprocessed the 5' RACE reads and stores each CDR3 protein as one record, lacking DNA. Seen in this sample are 5,500 to 7,000 distinct CDR3 sequences; the ten most common clones hold 21%. Germline CDR1 SGHDT, CDR2 YYEEEE. This CDR3 spans 16 amino acids. As to this clonotype: The antigen is unknown.

The sequencing sample was made of CD8+ T cells from PBMCs. This sequence joins TRBV5-6 and TRBJ1-1; without DNA, the TCRdb call of TRBD1 cannot be checked. The origin of this receptor is a human donor in good health. The CDR3 is CASNGGSGYKDTEAFF.